This T cell receptor (beta chain) was captured in a study of blood T cell repertoires in COVID-19. Study background: Whether acute or convalescent, the COVID-19 samples came from the United States, Italy and Spain.

Trimming left V 1 base short and J 5 bases short, with 11 bases between. Germline V gene sequence: CDR1 KGHDR, CDR2 SFDVKD. The CDR3 contains 15 residues. TCRdb keeps only in-frame clones here, not all; method: immunoSEQ multiplex PCR. The data show roughly 160,000 clones, around nine tenths seen once. The sample comprised peripheral blood. The rearrangement uses TRBV24-1 and TRBJ2-1, with a tentative D call TRBD2 (6 bases). This receptor was taken from an elderly woman with COVID-19, enrolled during active disease. CDR3 amino acids: CATSDFRGAHNEQFF. DNA for the CDR3: TGTGCCACCAGTGATTTCCGCGGGGCCCACAATGAGCAGTTCTTC.